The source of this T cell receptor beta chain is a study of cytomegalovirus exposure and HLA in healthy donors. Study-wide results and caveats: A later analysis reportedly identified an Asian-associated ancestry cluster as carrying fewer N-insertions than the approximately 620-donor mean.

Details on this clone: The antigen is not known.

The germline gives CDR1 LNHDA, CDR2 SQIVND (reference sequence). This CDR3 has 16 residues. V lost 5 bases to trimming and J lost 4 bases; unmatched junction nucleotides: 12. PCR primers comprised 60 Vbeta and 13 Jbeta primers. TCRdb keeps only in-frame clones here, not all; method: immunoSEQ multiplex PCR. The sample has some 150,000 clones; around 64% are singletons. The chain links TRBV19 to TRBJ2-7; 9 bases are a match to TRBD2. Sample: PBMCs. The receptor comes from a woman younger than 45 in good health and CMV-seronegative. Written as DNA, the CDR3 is TGTGCCAGTAGTCCCTGGGGTAGCGGGAGCGGATACGAGCAGTACTTC. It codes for CASSPWGSGSGYEQYF.